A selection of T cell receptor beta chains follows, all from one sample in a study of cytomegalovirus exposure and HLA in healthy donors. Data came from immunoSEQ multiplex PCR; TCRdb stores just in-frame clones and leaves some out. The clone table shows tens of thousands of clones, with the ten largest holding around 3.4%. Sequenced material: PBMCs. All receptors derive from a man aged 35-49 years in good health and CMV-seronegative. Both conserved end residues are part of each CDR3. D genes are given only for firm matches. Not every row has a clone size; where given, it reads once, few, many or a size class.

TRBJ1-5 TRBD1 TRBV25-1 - TGTGCCAGCAGTGGGACAGGGAGCAATCAGCCCCAGCATTTT CASSGTGSNQPQHF
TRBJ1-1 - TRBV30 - TGTGCCTGGAGCGGGGAACCGAACACTGAAGCTTTCTTT CAWSGEPNTEAFF
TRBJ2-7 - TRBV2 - TGTGCCAGCAGTGAACAGTCCCACTACGAGCAGTACTTC CASSEQSHYEQYF
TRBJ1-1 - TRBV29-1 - TGCAGCGTTGAATCTACCCTGAACACTGAAGCTTTCTTT CSVESTLNTEAFF
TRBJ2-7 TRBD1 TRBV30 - TGTGCCTGGGGACAGGTCCCCTACGAGCAGTACTTC CAWGQVPYEQYF
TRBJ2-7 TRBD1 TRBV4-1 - TGCGCCAGCAGCCAAGATTGGAGGACAGGGTACGCCTACGAGCAGTCCTTC CASSQDWRTGYAYEQSF
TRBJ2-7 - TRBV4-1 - TGCGCCAGCAGCCTCCGGCCGGAGACAGACCTTAGCGAGCAGTACTTC CASSLRPETDLSEQYF
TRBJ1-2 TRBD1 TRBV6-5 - TGTGCCAGCAGTCGGACAGGGGCCCTCTATGGCTACACCTTC CASSRTGALYGYTF
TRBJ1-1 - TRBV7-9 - TGTGCCAGCAGCTTAGGTCGGGGAAATTACGCGAACACTGAAGCTTTCTTT CASSLGRGNYANTEAFF
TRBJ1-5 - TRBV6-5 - TGTGCCAGCAGTCCATACAGGGATAGTCAGCCCCAGCATTTT CASSPYRDSQPQHF
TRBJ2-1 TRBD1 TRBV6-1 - TGTGCCAGCAGTGAAGAACAGGGGGCCTACAATGAGCAGTTCTTC CASSEEQGAYNEQFF
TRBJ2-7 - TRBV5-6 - TGTGCCAGCAGCTTGGACTTCGGGGAGAGCGGGCAGTACTTC CASSLDFGESGQYF
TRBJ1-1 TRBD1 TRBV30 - TGTGCCCTTGGACAGGGTGGCACTGAAGCTTTCTTT CALGQGGTEAFF
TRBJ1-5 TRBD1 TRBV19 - TGTGCCAGTACCCGGGACAGGGGCGAGCAGCCCCAGCATTTT CASTRDRGEQPQHF
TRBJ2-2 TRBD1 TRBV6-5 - TGTGCCAGCAGTGAGGGGACAGGGGTGGGGGAGCTGTTTTTT CASSEGTGVGELFF
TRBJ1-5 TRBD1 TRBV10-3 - TGTGCCATCAGTCGGACAGGGGTTAGCAATCAGCCCCAGCATTTT CAISRTGVSNQPQHF
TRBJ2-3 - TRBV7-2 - TGTGCCAGCATCCTAACTCAGGGTACGCAGTATTTT CASILTQGTQYF
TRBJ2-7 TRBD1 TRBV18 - TGTGCCAGCTCACCATCGGGACAGAACTACGAGCAGTACTTC CASSPSGQNYEQYF
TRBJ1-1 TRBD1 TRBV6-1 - TGTGCCAGCAGTCGACAGGGTCTGTGGGATGAAGCTTTCTTT CASSRQGLWDEAFF
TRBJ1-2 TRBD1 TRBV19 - TGTGCCAGTAGTACCGGGGACAGCCTCTATGGCTACACCTTC CASSTGDSLYGYTF
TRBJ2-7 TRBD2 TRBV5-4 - TGTGCCAGCAGCTTAACCGGGACTAGGGTCCACGAGCAGTACTTC CASSLTGTRVHEQYF
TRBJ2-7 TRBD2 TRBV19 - TGTGCCAGTAGTACTAGCGGCTACGAGCAGTACTTC CASSTSGYEQYF
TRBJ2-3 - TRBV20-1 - TGCAGTCCAGGGTTCACAGATACGCAGTATTTT CSPGFTDTQYF
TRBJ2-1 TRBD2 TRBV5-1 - TGCGCCAGCAGCTTGGTTCCAGCGGGGTACAATGAGCAGTTCTTC CASSLVPAGYNEQFF
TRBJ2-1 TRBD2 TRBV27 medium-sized TGTGCCAGCAGCCTTTGGACTAGCGACAATGAGCAGTTCTTC CASSLWTSDNEQFF
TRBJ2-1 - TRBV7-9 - TGTGCCAGCAGCTCCGACCTAGCGAACTCCTACAATGAGCAGTTCTTC CASSSDLANSYNEQFF
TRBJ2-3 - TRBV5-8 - TGTGCCAGCAGCTTGCATGGCAGATCCACAGATACGCAGTATTTT CASSLHGRSTDTQYF
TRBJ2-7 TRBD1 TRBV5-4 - TGTGCCAGCAGCTGGGGGGGACAGGGGGCGTTAGAGCAGTACTTC CASSWGGQGALEQYF
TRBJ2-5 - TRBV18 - TGTGCCAGCTCCCAGGGGTCCCAAGAGACCCAGTACTTC CASSQGSQETQYF
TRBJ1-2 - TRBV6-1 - TGTGCCAGCAGTGAAGACAGGAATGGCTACACCTTC CASSEDRNGYTF
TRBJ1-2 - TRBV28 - TGTGCCAGCCGAGGGAGGCGGAACTATGGCTACACCTTC CASRGRRNYGYTF
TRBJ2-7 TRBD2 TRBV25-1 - TGTGCCAGCAGTGCAGCGGGAGGGCCGCGTGAGCAGTACTTC CASSAAGGPREQYF
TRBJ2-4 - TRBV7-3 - TGTGCCAGCAGCTTAACGGGCAGGGGAAACATTCAGTACTTC CASSLTGRGNIQYF
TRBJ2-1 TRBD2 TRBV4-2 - TGTGCCAGCAGCCAAGGACTAGCGTCTAATGAGCAGTTCTTC CASSQGLASNEQFF
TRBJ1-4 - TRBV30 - TGTGCCTGGGGGGGCCGCGCTAATGAAAAACTGTTTTTT CAWGGRANEKLFF
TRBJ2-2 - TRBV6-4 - TGTGCCAGCAGTGACACTGACAGAACCGGGGAGCTGTTTTTT CASSDTDRTGELFF
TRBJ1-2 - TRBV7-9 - TGTGCCAGCAGCCGGCCCGGGGGTGCCTATGGCTACACCTTC CASSRPGGAYGYTF
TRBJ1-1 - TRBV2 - TGTGCCAGCGGAACAGGGACGACTGAAGCTTTCTTT CASGTGTTEAFF
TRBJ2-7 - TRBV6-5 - TGTGCCAGCAGAACGACACTCGCGAACTACGAGCAGTACTTC CASRTTLANYEQYF